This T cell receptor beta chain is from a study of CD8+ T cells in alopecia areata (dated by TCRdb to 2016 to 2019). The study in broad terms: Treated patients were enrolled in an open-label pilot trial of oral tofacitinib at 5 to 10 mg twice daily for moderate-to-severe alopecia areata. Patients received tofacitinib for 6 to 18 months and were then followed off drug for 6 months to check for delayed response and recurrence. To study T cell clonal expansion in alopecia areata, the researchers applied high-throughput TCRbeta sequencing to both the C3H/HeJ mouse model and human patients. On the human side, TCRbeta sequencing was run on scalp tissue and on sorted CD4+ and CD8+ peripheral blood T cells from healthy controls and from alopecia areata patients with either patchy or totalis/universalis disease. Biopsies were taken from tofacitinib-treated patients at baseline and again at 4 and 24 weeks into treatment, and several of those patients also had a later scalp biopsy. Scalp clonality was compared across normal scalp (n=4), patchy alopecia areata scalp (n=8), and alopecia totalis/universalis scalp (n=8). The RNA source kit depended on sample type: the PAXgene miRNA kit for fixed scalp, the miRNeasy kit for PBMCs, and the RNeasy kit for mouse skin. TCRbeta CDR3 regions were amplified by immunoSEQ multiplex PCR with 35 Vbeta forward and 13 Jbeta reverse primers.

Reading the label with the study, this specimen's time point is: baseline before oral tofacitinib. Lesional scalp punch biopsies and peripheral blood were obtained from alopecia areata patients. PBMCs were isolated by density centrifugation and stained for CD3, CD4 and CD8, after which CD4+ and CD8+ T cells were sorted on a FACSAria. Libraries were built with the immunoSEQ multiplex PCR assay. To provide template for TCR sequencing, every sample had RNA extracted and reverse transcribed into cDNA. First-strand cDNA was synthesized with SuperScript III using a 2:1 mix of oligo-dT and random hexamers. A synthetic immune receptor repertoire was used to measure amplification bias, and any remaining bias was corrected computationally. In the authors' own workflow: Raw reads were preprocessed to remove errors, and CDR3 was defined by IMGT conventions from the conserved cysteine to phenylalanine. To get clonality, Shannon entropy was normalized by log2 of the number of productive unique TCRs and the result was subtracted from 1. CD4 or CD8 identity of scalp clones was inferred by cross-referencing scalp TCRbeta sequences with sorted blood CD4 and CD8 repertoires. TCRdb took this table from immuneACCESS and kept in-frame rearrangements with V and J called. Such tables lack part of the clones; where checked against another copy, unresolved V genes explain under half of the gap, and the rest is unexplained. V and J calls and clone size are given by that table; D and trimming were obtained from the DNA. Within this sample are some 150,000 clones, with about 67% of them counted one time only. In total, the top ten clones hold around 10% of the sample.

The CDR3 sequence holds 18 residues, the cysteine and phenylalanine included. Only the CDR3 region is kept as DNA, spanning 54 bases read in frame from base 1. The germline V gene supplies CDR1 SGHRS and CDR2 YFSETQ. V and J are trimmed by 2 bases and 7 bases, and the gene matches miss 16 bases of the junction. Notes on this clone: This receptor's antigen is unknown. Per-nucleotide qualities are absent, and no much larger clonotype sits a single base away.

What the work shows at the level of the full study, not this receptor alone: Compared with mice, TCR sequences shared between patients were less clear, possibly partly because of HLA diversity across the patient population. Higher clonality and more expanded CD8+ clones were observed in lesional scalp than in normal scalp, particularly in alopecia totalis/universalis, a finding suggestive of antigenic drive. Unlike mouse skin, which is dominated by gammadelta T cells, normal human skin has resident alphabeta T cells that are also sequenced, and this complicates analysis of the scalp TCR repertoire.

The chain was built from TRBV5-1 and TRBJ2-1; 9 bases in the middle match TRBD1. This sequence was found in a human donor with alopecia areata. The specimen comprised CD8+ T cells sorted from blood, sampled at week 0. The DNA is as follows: TGCGCCAGCAGCTTCGACTATCCGGACAGGGGATATAATAATGAGCAGTTCTTC. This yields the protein CASSFDYPDRGYNNEQFF.